These 19 T cell receptor beta chains were all obtained from the same sample, sequenced in a study of T cell responses to AZD1222 COVID-19 vaccine. Sequencing used immunoSEQ multiplex PCR; TCRdb keeps in-frame clones, though not all of them. The repertoire holds about 130,000 clones, 80% to 90% seen once, with less than 6.5% in the top ten. The sequencing used peripheral blood, collected on day 0 of AZD1222 vaccination. The source of these receptors is an adult in good health.

This chain links TRBV19 with TRBJ1-2; 7 bases align to TRBD1. Per germline, CDR1 LNHDA and CDR2 SQIVND (reference sequence). The CDR3 consists of 16 residues. V dropped 2 bases and J dropped 2; count of bases not matched to a gene: 8. CDR3: CASSIPGTVPNYGYTF. DNA of the CDR3: TGTGCCAGTAGTATACCGGGGACAGTACCCAACTATGGCTACACCTTC.

The rearrangement links TRBV7-9 to TRBJ2-1, with 8 bases fitting TRBD2. Germline trimming cut 0 bases from V and 12 bases from J; bases unmatched to any gene: 13. This CDR3 contains 16 residues. CDR1 SEHNR and CDR2 FQNEAQ come from the germline V gene (reference sequence). CDR3 amino acids: CASSLAPWRGDIGQFF. The CDR3 coding sequence is TGTGCCAGCAGCTTAGCCCCCTGGCGGGGGGACATAGGGCAGTTCTTC. Full variable domain (rest looked up from reference TRBV7-9 and TRBJ2-1): DTGVSQNPRHKITKRGQNVTFRCDPISEHNRLYWYRQTLGQGPEFLTYFQNEAQLEKSRLLSDRFSAERPKGSFSTLEIQRTEQGDSAMYLCASSLAPWRGDIGQFFGPGTRLTVL.

V and J are TRBV7-2 and TRBJ1-2, with D uncertain. CDR1 and CDR2 from the germline V gene are SGHTA and FQGNSA. The V end was cut by 3 bases, the J end by 0 bases, with 11 bases between. This CDR3 contains 15 residues. The CDR3 region has the DNA TGTGCCAGCAGCTTGTCCAGGAAATCTAACTATGGCTACACCTTC. Protein sequence: CASSLSRKSNYGYTF.

This chain links TRBV29-1 with TRBJ1-5; D unclear. Germline V gene sequence: CDR1 SQVTM, CDR2 ANQGSEA. The V end was cut by 4 bases, the J end by 1 base, with 8 bases between. The CDR3 length is 13 residues. CDR3: CSVAAGSNQPQHF. The CDR3 nucleotides are TGCAGCGTTGCCGCGGGAAGCAATCAGCCCCAGCATTTT.

CDR3 DNA sequence: TGTGCCACCAGTGATGCCGGGACAGGACCTAGCACAGATACGCAGTATTTT. Amino acids: CATSDAGTGPSTDTQYF. The V call is TRBV24-1, the J call TRBJ2-3, with 8 bases fitting TRBD1. The J segment lost 0 bases and the V segment lost 3 bases, leaving 7 bases of the junction unmatched. This CDR3 is 17 amino acids long. CDR1 and CDR2 (germline): KGHDR, SFDVKD.

The chain joins TRBV29-1 to TRBJ2-2, with D tentatively TRBD1 (6 bases). Between the trimmed V and J ends, which lost 5 bases and 0 bases, there was a span of 10 bases. CDR1 and CDR2 from the germline V gene are SQVTM and ANQGSEA. The CDR3 extends over 14 amino acids. CDR3 coding DNA: TGCAGCGTTCCGGACAGCCCGAACACCGGGGAGCTGTTTTTT. Translated, it gives CSVPDSPNTGELFF.

The chain is built from TRBV4-2 and TRBJ2-1; D not certain. Germline CDR1 LGHNA, CDR2 YNFKEQ. The CDR3 is made up of 14 amino acids. V dropped 6 bases and J dropped 6 bases, with 15 bases sitting between them. This CDR3 is CASSGYQLSNEQFF. CDR3 bases: TGTGCCAGCAGTGGCTATCAGCTAAGCAATGAGCAGTTCTTC.

This clone was counted a single time. V gene TRBV28 combines with J gene TRBJ1-1, with 7 bases identical to TRBD1. The CDR3 has 14 residues. Germline V gene sequence: CDR1 MDHEN, CDR2 SYDVKM. The V gene end was trimmed by 6 bases and the J gene end by 7 bases; junction bases not matched to a gene: 11. DNA for the CDR3: TGTGCCAGCAGCTTAAGACAGGGTCGGATTGAAGCTTTCTTT. Translation gives CASSLRQGRIEAFF.

The chain is built from TRBV4-2 and TRBJ2-1; D possibly corresponds to TRBD2 (7 bases). The CDR3 runs to 13 residues. Trimming cost V 5 bases and J 4 bases, with 9 bases left between them. CDR1 is LGHNA and CDR2 is YNFKEQ in the germline V gene. The CDR3 loop is CASSRGGYNEQFF. The CDR3 nucleotides read TGTGCCAGCAGCAGGGGGGGGTACAATGAGCAGTTCTTC.

The chain joins TRBV20-1 to TRBJ2-1; D remains unclear. Trimming took off 6 bases at V and 15 bases at J, with 12 bases between the two ends. This CDR3 region has 9 residues. Germline-derived CDR1 and CDR2 are DFQATT and SNEGSKA (reference sequence). The CDR3 loop reads CSARGVGFF. As DNA, the CDR3 is TGCAGTGCGCGAGGAGTGGGGTTCTTC.

The J gene is TRBJ1-2, the V gene TRBV3-1 (or the pseudogene TRBV3-2); D is possibly TRBD1 (5 bases). Trimming shortened V by 4 bases and J by 8 bases, and 11 bases separated the two germline ends. Germline CDR1 is LGHDT and CDR2 is YNNKEL (reference sequence). This CDR3 contains 12 residues. This CDR3 is CASSPLGGGYTF. The CDR3 DNA sequence: TGTGCCAGCAGCCCCCTCGGGGGGGGCTACACCTTC.

This chain uses TRBV20-1 with TRBJ1-6, with 8 bases fitting TRBD1. Germline V gene lookup returns CDR1 DFQATT and CDR2 SNEGSKA (reference sequence). The CDR3 totals 14 residues. J was trimmed by 9 bases and V by 3 bases; bases with no gene match: 7. CDR3 region: CSASSGGIGSPLHF. The CDR3 DNA follows: TGCAGTGCTAGTTCAGGGGGCATCGGTTCACCCCTCCACTTT.

This chain uses TRBV28 with TRBJ1-1, with 7 bases that match TRBD1. The CDR3 extends over 14 amino acids. CDR1 and CDR2 from the germline V gene are MDHEN and SYDVKM. With V trimmed by 1 base and J by 5 bases, 4 bases remained unmatched. The CDR3 nucleotides are TGTGCCAGCAGTTTATCGACAGGGAGGACTGAAGCTTTCTTT. The encoded protein is CASSLSTGRTEAFF.

The chain couples TRBV6-5 to TRBJ1-2, with no clear D. CDR1 is MNHEY and CDR2 is SVGAGI in the germline V gene. Trimming took off 8 bases at V and 2 bases at J, with 9 bases between the two ends. This CDR3 is built from 12 residues. The CDR3, as DNA: TGTGCCAGCTCAGCGGGGAACTATGGCTACACCTTC. Its protein product is CASSAGNYGYTF.

This clone was counted between two and nine times. V gene TRBV9 combines with J gene TRBJ2-3; TRBD2 matches 7 bases. The V gene end was trimmed by 3 bases and the J gene end by 0 bases; junction bases not matched to a gene: 7. This CDR3 is built from 16 residues. Germline CDR1 is SGDLS and CDR2 is YYNGEE. The CDR3 DNA follows: TGTGCCAGCAGCGCCCCCCCTAGCGGTAGCACAGATACGCAGTATTTT. Protein product: CASSAPPSGSTDTQYF.

The chain couples TRBV3-1 (or the pseudogene TRBV3-2) to TRBJ2-1; the D call may be TRBD1 or TRBD2 (5 bases each). CDR3 length equals 16 residues. The germline V gene encodes CDR1 LGHDT and CDR2 YNNKEL (reference sequence). Trimming removed 0 bases at V and 6 bases at J, with 15 bases between. CDR3 sequence: CASSQEFGVGTNEQFF. DNA for the CDR3: TGTGCCAGCAGCCAAGAGTTCGGGGTGGGGACCAATGAGCAGTTCTTC.

The chain links TRBV30 to TRBJ1-5, with D maybe TRBD1 (6 bases). V was trimmed by 2 bases and J by 0 bases, leaving 17 bases between them. Germline CDR1 GTSNPN, CDR2 SVGIG (reference sequence). The length of the CDR3 is 17 residues. The CDR3 nucleotides are TGTGCCTGGAGTCGGGGAGGGGGGTCAAATAGCAATCAGCCCCAGCATTTT. It yields the protein CAWSRGGGSNSNQPQHF.

The CDR3 sequence: CASSPGSTRSYNEQFF. CDR3 in DNA: TGTGCCAGCTCACCGGGGAGCACCCGTTCCTACAATGAGCAGTTCTTC. The chain combines TRBV18 with TRBJ2-1, with D perhaps matching TRBD2 (5 bases). Germline V lookup: CDR1 KGHSH, CDR2 LQKENI. V was cut by 3 bases and J by 1 base, with 13 bases left in between. This CDR3 comprises 16 residues.

The V gene is TRBV5-6, the J gene TRBJ1-2; D might be TRBD1 (5 bases). The ends were cut back, 4 bases at V and 5 bases at J, with 18 bases in the middle. This CDR3 comprises 15 residues. CDR1 is SGHDT, CDR2 YYEEEE, per germline. CDR3 in amino acids: CASSETTGVWYGYTF. The CDR3 bases are TGTGCCAGCAGCGAGACTACAGGAGTTTGGTATGGCTACACCTTC.